These T cell receptor beta chains were read from a single sample in a study of blood T cell repertoires in COVID-19. Profiled with immunoSEQ multiplex PCR; TCRdb holds only in-frame clones, not every one. The data contain hundreds of thousands of clones, about 90% of them singletons. The sequencing sample was made of peripheral blood. Receptors originate from a woman in her late teens or twenties who had recovered from COVID-19. Each CDR3 is given with its conserved first and last residue. A D gene is named only where the DNA matches it firmly. Only part of the rows carry a size: once, few, many, or a class if the clone is expanded.

V	D	size	J	DNA	CDR3
TRBV29-1	TRBD2	NA	TRBJ2-3	TGCAGCTTTCGACTAGCGGGAGCCCCAGATACGCAGTATTTT	CSFRLAGAPDTQYF
TRBV15	TRBD2	NA	TRBJ2-3	TGTGCCACCAGCAGAGATTATGGGGGAGGGTACACAGATACGCAGTATTTT	CATSRDYGGGYTDTQYF
TRBV7-2	NA	NA	TRBJ2-2	TGTGCCAGCAGCTTAGTGGGGGCGTTCGACACCGGGGAGCTGTTTTTT	CASSLVGAFDTGELFF
TRBV7-2	NA	NA	TRBJ2-5	TGTGCCAGCAGCTTAGCGGTAGAGGGAGAGACCCAGTACTTC	CASSLAVEGETQYF
TRBV5-8	TRBD1	NA	TRBJ2-3	TGTGCCAGCAGCTCCGACACACGTAGGGGGCAATCCTCAGATACGCAGTATTTT	CASSSDTRRGQSSDTQYF
TRBV11-3	TRBD2	NA	TRBJ2-1	TGTGCCAGCAGCTTAGCTTTACTAGCGGGAGACCGCAATGAGCAGTTCTTC	CASSLALLAGDRNEQFF
TRBV29-1	NA	NA	TRBJ1-1	TGCAGCGTTGAGCCGGGGACGGGGGGCACTGAAGCTTTCTTT	CSVEPGTGGTEAFF
TRBV25-1	TRBD1	NA	TRBJ2-1	TGTGCCAGCAGTGAGGTCAGAGGCAGGGGGTACTACAATGAGCAGTTCTTC	CASSEVRGRGYYNEQFF
TRBV19	NA	NA	TRBJ2-6	TGTGCCAGTAGTTCGGCAGGGGTAGGGGCCAACGTCCTGACTTTC	CASSSAGVGANVLTF
TRBV25-1	TRBD1	NA	TRBJ1-5	TGTGCCAGCAGTGAGGACAGGCACAATCAGCCCCAGCATTTT	CASSEDRHNQPQHF
TRBV14	TRBD1	few	TRBJ1-6	TGTGCCAGCAGCTCGCGGACAGGGGACCATTCACCCCTCCACTTT	CASSSRTGDHSPLHF
TRBV11-2	NA	NA	TRBJ1-3	TGTGCCAGCAGCTTATCGTGGGCCTCTGGAAACACCATATATTTT	CASSLSWASGNTIYF
TRBV3-1/TRBV3-2	NA	NA	TRBJ2-3	TGTGCCAGCAGCCACCCGTCGTTTGCGCTCACAGATACGCAGTATTTT	CASSHPSFALTDTQYF
TRBV2	TRBD1	few	TRBJ1-2	TGTGCCAGCAGTGCGGGACAGGGCGATAACTATGGCTACACCTTC	CASSAGQGDNYGYTF
TRBV15	TRBD1	NA	TRBJ1-4	TGTGCCACCAGCAGATGGACAGGGGAGAAAGAAAAACTGTTTTTT	CATSRWTGEKEKLFF
TRBV24-1	NA	NA	TRBJ1-5	TGTGCCACCAGTGATTTCCTACGGAATCAGCCCCAGCATTTT	CATSDFLRNQPQHF
TRBV5-4	NA	NA	TRBJ2-3	TGTGCCAGCAGCTTGGGAGGCGCGATCCCAGATACGCAGTATTTT	CASSLGGAIPDTQYF
TRBV5-1	TRBD2	NA	TRBJ2-2	TGCGCCAGCAGCAGGACTAGCGGGAACACCGGGGAGCTGTTTTTT	CASSRTSGNTGELFF
TRBV5-6	NA	NA	TRBJ1-2	TGTGCCAGCAGCCCTGACGGGAGGGTGGGCTACACCTTC	CASSPDGRVGYTF
TRBV11-2	NA	once	TRBJ2-1	TGTGCCAGCAGCTTAATTACTAGTAGGTCGAATGAGCAGTTCTTC	CASSLITSRSNEQFF
TRBV29-1	TRBD1	NA	TRBJ1-4	TGCAGCACTTTGGACAGGGGAATTGAAAAACTGTTTTTT	CSTLDRGIEKLFF
TRBV19	NA	NA	TRBJ2-1	TGTGCCAGTAGTACCAGCGGGCCAACTTACAATGGTGAGCAGTTCTTC	CASSTSGPTYNGEQFF
TRBV5-6	NA	NA	TRBJ1-1	TGTGCCAGCAGCTTGAACGGGGGGCCGAACACTGAAGCTTTCTTT	CASSLNGGPNTEAFF
TRBV27	TRBD1	NA	TRBJ1-2	TGTGCCAGCAGTCCAGACAGGGGGGCTGGCTACACCTTC	CASSPDRGAGYTF
TRBV7-6	NA	NA	TRBJ2-3	TGTGCCAGCAGCTTAGCGGGCTCACTCACAGATACGCAGTATTTT	CASSLAGSLTDTQYF
TRBV7-2	TRBD2	NA	TRBJ2-5	TGTGCCAGCAGCCTTGGACTAGCGGGAGGAGGGGAGACCCAGTACTTC	CASSLGLAGGGETQYF
TRBV7-6	NA	NA	TRBJ1-2	TGTGCCAGCAGCTTAGCGGGACTCGCCTCGGGGGGCTACACCTTC	CASSLAGLASGGYTF
TRBV29-1	NA	NA	TRBJ1-1	TGCAGCGTTGAAACAGCCGGGGACACTGAAGCTTTCTTT	CSVETAGDTEAFF
TRBV6-6	TRBD1	few	TRBJ1-2	TGTGCCAGCAGTCGGGACAGATTTAACTATGGCTACACCTTC	CASSRDRFNYGYTF
TRBV6-1	NA	NA	TRBJ1-6	TGTGCCAGCAGTGAAGCGAGGGCAGTTAATTCACCCCTCCACTTT	CASSEARAVNSPLHF
TRBV7-6	TRBD2	NA	TRBJ2-3	TGTGCCAGCAGCTTTGGACTAGCGGGAGAAGCAGATACGCAGTATTTT	CASSFGLAGEADTQYF
TRBV10-2	NA	NA	TRBJ2-1	TGCGCCAGCAGTGCAACGAGGACAGTGTACAATGAGCAGTTCTTC	CASSATRTVYNEQFF
TRBV19	NA	NA	TRBJ1-2	TGTGCCAGTAGTATCAGTCCAACCTATGGCTACACCTTC	CASSISPTYGYTF
TRBV5-5	NA	NA	TRBJ2-3	TGTGCCAGCAGCCCCGAGGCGGGGTTGGCAGATACGCAGTATTTT	CASSPEAGLADTQYF
TRBV5-6	NA	NA	TRBJ1-1	TGTGCCAGCATTACCCGCACCCGCAGCGACACTGAAGCTTTCTTT	CASITRTRSDTEAFF
TRBV6-5	TRBD2	NA	TRBJ2-3	TGTGCCAGCAGGCCTAGCGGGAGCACAGATACGCAGTATTTT	CASRPSGSTDTQYF
TRBV10-2	TRBD2	once	TRBJ2-3	TGCGCCAGCAGCTTTGGACTAGCGACCACAGATACGCAGTATTTT	CASSFGLATTDTQYF
TRBV7-8	TRBD2	NA	TRBJ2-1	TGTGCCAGCAGCTTAATCGTCGGCGCGGCGGGGGGCCGGAAAGAGCAGTTCTTC	CASSLIVGAAGGRKEQFF
TRBV19	NA	once	TRBJ1-2	TGTGCCAGTAGTATCGCAGGGTGGAGCTATGGCTACACCTTC	CASSIAGWSYGYTF
TRBV2	NA	NA	TRBJ2-5	TGTGCCAGCAGTGGAGGAGTCGAAGAGACCCAGTACTTC	CASSGGVEETQYF
TRBV7-9	NA	NA	TRBJ1-1	TGTGCCAGCAGCCCCGGAAGAGAGGGAACTGAAGCTTTCTTT	CASSPGREGTEAFF
TRBV25-1	TRBD1	NA	TRBJ2-3	TGTGCCAGCAGTGAATCGGGACAGGTCACAGATACGCAGTATTTT	CASSESGQVTDTQYF
TRBV5-1	NA	NA	TRBJ2-2	TGCGCCAGCAGCCGGGGGGCGGCCGGGGAGCTGTTTTTT	CASSRGAAGELFF
TRBV27	NA	NA	TRBJ1-2	TGTGCCAGCAGGACGGTCAGGGGCCCAAACTATGGCTACACCTTC	CASRTVRGPNYGYTF
TRBV6-5	TRBD2	once	TRBJ2-1	TGTGCCAGCAGGGAGGGACTAGCGGACTACAATGAGCAGTTCTTC	CASREGLADYNEQFF
TRBV11-3	TRBD1	NA	TRBJ2-2	TGTGCCAGCAGCTCGGGGACAGCAACCACCGGGGAGCTGTTTTTT	CASSSGTATTGELFF
TRBV20-1	NA	once	TRBJ1-2	TGCAGTGCGGACATTCTCCCTGGCTACACCTTC	CSADILPGYTF